The source of this T cell receptor beta chain is a study of CD8 T cells in Susac syndrome. Study in general: The Susac syndrome patients were therapy-naive, on corticosteroids, or on intravenous immunoglobulin alone at blood draw.

Study-wide points: The Susac syndrome CD4+ T cell repertoires displayed no clonal expansion.

In regard to this clonotype: Its antigen is not known.

RNA amounts of about 0.5 to 1 ug underwent reverse transcription with random hexamers. The amplification used immunoSEQ multiplex PCR on TCR beta CDR3; it spanned 54 Vbeta and 13 Jbeta. MiXCR was run by TCRdb on the immunoSEQ multiplex PCR reads, yielding one entry per CDR3 protein. The sample contains around 170,000 distinct CDR3 sequences, 90% to 95% of which appear only once. TCR beta from blood CD8+ and CD4+ T cells was sequenced. The germline CDR1 and CDR2 sequences are MNHEY and SMNVEV (reference sequence). The CDR3 extends over 15 amino acids. Unmatched junction bases numbered 7, after V lost 3 bases and J lost 7 bases.

Sequencing used CD4+ T cells from PBMCs. The gene calls are TRBV27 and TRBJ2-7; 12 nucleotides align to TRBD1. The TCR originated in a human donor with Susac syndrome. Here the CDR3 DNA reads TGTGCCAGCAGTTTCCGGCGGGACAGGGGGCTTGAGCAGTACTTC. The encoded protein is CASSFRRDRGLEQYF.